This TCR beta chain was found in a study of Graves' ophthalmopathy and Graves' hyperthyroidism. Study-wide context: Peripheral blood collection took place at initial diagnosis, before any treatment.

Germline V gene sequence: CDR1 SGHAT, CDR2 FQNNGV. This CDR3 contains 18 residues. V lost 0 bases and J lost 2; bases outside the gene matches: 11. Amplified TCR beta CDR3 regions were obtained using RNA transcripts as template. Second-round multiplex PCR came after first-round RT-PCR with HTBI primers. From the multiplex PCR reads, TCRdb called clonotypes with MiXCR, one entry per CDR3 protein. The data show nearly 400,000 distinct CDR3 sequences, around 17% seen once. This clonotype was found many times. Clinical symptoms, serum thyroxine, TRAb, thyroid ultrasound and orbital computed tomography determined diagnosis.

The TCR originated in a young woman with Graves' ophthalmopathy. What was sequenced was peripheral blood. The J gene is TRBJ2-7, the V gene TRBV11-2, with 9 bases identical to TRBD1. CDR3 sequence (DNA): TGTGCCAGCAGCTTAGATCGGACGTTCGGGACAGGGCCCTACGAGCAGTACTTC. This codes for CASSLDRTFGTGPYEQYF.